This T cell receptor (beta chain) was documented in a study of CD8 T cells in ankylosing spondylitis. Using its own MiXCR run on the 5' RACE reads, TCRdb lists one record per CDR3 protein. The sample carries about 260,000 distinct CDR3 sequences, around 20% recorded once. Germline CDR1 KGHSH, CDR2 LQKENI. The CDR3 has 14 amino acids. Between the trimmed V and J ends, which lost 3 bases and 7 bases, there was a span of 12 bases. V gene TRBV18 combines with J gene TRBJ1-4; no reliable D call. The sample was blood, either unsorted or a sorted T cell fraction (not recorded which). This TCR came from a male donor with ankylosing spondylitis or in good health (not recorded which). For the CDR3, the DNA is TGTGCCAGCTCACCTCGGGCAAATGGTGAAAAACTGTTTTTT. Protein product: CASSPRANGEKLFF.